The clone carrying this TCR beta chain turned up a few times. What it recognizes is unknown. The source of the sample is a study of cytomegalovirus exposure and HLA in healthy donors. Study-level points and caveats: For most TCR beta V segments, an earlier analysis put the productive rate at about 87% or about 30% of the time.

Use of 60 Vbeta and 13 Jbeta primers characterized the PCR. As handled by the study authors: Approximately 80 million unique TCR beta chains, around 10 million of them shared, were counted by a later analysis. Profiled with immunoSEQ multiplex PCR; TCRdb holds only in-frame clones, not every one. V and J calls and clone size are given by that table; D and trimming were obtained from the DNA. The sample holds about 130,000 clones, 60% to 80% seen once. Germline CDR1 reads SGHTA; CDR2 reads FQGNSA. V lost 1 base and J lost 3, with 7 bases in between. The CDR3 runs to 14 residues. The chain uses TRBV7-2 and TRBJ1-5; unclear D gene. The sequenced material came from PBMCs. The receptor comes from a woman in her fifties or sixties in good health and CMV-seropositive. The CDR3 coding sequence is TGTGCCAGCAGCTTAGAGCTGTCCAATCAGCCCCAGCATTTT. Encoded protein: CASSLELSNQPQHF.